The rows below give T cell receptor beta chains drawn from one sample of a study of shared clonotypes between healthy human individuals. The table came from immunoSEQ multiplex PCR; TCRdb's copy has only in-frame clones and leaves some out. The table includes approximately 2.5 million clones, just over 90% detected once. Sequencing was performed on naive CD4+ T cells sorted from blood. The receptor set was obtained from a man younger than 30 in good health. The CDR3 runs from the conserved cysteine through the conserved F or W. The order of the fields is CDR3 protein, D gene, V gene, J gene. D genes are given only for firm matches.

CASRTASSGYTF	NA	TRBV2	TRBJ1-2
CASSRQGFKSPLHF	TRBD1	TRBV28	TRBJ1-6
CASSQAGPAYEQYF	NA	TRBV4-1	TRBJ2-7
CASSPQGSLSYGYTF	NA	TRBV6-1	TRBJ1-2
CAWTGGSDEKLFF	TRBD1	TRBV30	TRBJ1-4
CASSTGEIAKNIQYF	NA	TRBV6-5	TRBJ2-4
CASSWGGNTNNEQFF	NA	TRBV5-1	TRBJ2-1
CASSRPGTGSYNEQFF	NA	TRBV18	TRBJ2-1
CASSPGLATGELFF	TRBD2	TRBV18	TRBJ2-2
CASGSSSYNSPLHF	NA	TRBV6-5	TRBJ1-6
CAISESVGTTEAFF	NA	TRBV10-3	TRBJ1-1
CASSYNIPTYGYTF	NA	TRBV6-6	TRBJ1-2
CAISDPSGLAGGGYEQYF	TRBD2	TRBV10-3	TRBJ2-7
CASSFESRNTEAFF	NA	TRBV6-5	TRBJ1-1
CASRREGPTNEKLFF	NA	TRBV7-9	TRBJ1-4
CASSLVTGYEAFF	TRBD1	TRBV5-1	TRBJ1-1
CAWSSQQGNQPQHF	NA	TRBV30	TRBJ1-5
CAWSGGIDNSPLHF	NA	TRBV30	TRBJ1-6
CASSEARYEQYF	NA	TRBV2	TRBJ2-7
CASTTLSGNGQETQYF	NA	TRBV27	TRBJ2-5
CASSQVQGLGAFF	NA	TRBV4-3	TRBJ1-1
CASSLAGRGEQFF	NA	TRBV5-5	TRBJ2-1
CASRIGLAGGYEQYF	TRBD2	TRBV27	TRBJ2-7
CASSLPGQSSYNEQFF	TRBD1	TRBV5-6	TRBJ2-1
CASSERGARDEQFF	TRBD2	TRBV2	TRBJ2-1
CASSRDRDTQYF	TRBD1	TRBV6-5	TRBJ2-3
CASSLALGTVRETQYF	NA	TRBV7-2	TRBJ2-5
CASRSSGANVLTF	NA	TRBV27	TRBJ2-6
CASSLGSYNSPLHF	NA	TRBV5-1	TRBJ1-6
CASSHGQGTDTQYF	TRBD1	TRBV4-3	TRBJ2-3
CASSLRGGLQETQYF	NA	TRBV7-7	TRBJ2-5
CASSSAPLAGNNEQFF	TRBD2	TRBV5-1	TRBJ2-1
CASSYSAGGYYEQYF	TRBD1	TRBV6-6	TRBJ2-7
CASSFGHLGTTDGYTF	NA	TRBV28	TRBJ1-2
CASSIGTEHNTEAFF	NA	TRBV19	TRBJ1-1
CASSVRTGSGTEAFF	TRBD1	TRBV9	TRBJ1-1
CASSLGRGQETQYF	NA	TRBV5-1	TRBJ2-5
CASSQVSGQNTGELFF	NA	TRBV4-3	TRBJ2-2
CASSLEAASGANVLTF	NA	TRBV11-2	TRBJ2-6
CASNRDRSSYEQYF	TRBD1	TRBV6-1	TRBJ2-7
CASSVVEAGELFF	NA	TRBV9	TRBJ2-2
CATTPGTVDQETQYF	TRBD1	TRBV10-3	TRBJ2-5
CASSLVYGVRASPLHF	NA	TRBV11-2	TRBJ1-6
CASSDRQVSNQPQHF	NA	TRBV6-1	TRBJ1-5
CASSPFGDYEQYF	NA	TRBV18	TRBJ2-7
CASSQNAGTGGPQGKLFF	TRBD1	TRBV4-3	TRBJ1-4
CASSLAHHNSPLHF	NA	TRBV28	TRBJ1-6
CASSQEAGGGEEQFF	TRBD2	TRBV7-9	TRBJ2-1
CASSPLPGNEQYF	NA	TRBV18	TRBJ2-7
CASSLAGTANEQYF	TRBD1	TRBV5-1	TRBJ2-7
CASRGGAINSPLHF	NA	TRBV7-2	TRBJ1-6
CASRSGGSNQPQHF	NA	TRBV28	TRBJ1-5
CASSFRDGYYEQYF	NA	TRBV11-3	TRBJ2-7
CASSSSGTGFGLNTEAFF	TRBD1	TRBV7-9	TRBJ1-1
CASSYLTSGYNEQFF	TRBD2	TRBV7-2	TRBJ2-1
CASSSTPGQHTDTQYF	TRBD1	TRBV5-4	TRBJ2-3
CASSYKPTGMNTEAFF	NA	TRBV27	TRBJ1-1